The 20 T cell receptor beta chains listed next were all sequenced from one sample in a study of blood T cell repertoires in COVID-19. TCRdb's copy holds only in-frame clones and misses some; the assay was immunoSEQ multiplex PCR. The data contain about 370,000 clones, around 89% of them singletons. The specimen was PBMCs or T cells enriched from blood (not recorded which). These receptors were obtained from a man between 18 and 35 years old who had recovered from COVID-19.

This sequence joins TRBV7-6 and TRBJ2-7; D possibly corresponds to TRBD2 (6 bases). This CDR3 comprises 15 residues. Trimming stripped 4 bases from V and 1 base from J, with 14 bases between. Germline CDR1 is SGHVS and CDR2 is FNYEAQ. The CDR3 region is CASSSTEGSSYEQYF. The CDR3 DNA reads as TGTGCCAGCAGCTCGACGGAGGGTAGTTCCTACGAGCAGTACTTC.

V gene TRBV5-4 combines with J gene TRBJ1-2, with 8 bases lining up with TRBD1. The CDR3 has 14 amino acids. The junction had 5 bases not matched to a gene; V was cut back by 3 bases and J by 4 bases. Germline values: CDR1 SGHNT, CDR2 YYREEE (reference sequence). DNA of the CDR3: TGTGCCAGCAGCTACGACAGGGGAGGCTATGGCTACACCTTC. Translated: CASSYDRGGYGYTF.

The chain's CDR3 is CASSAPIGLGGQETQYF. The CDR3 region has the DNA TGTGCCAGCAGCGCACCTATCGGACTAGGAGGGCAAGAGACCCAGTACTTC. The chain has TRBV2 and TRBJ2-5; 7 bases fit TRBD2. CDR3 length equals 17 residues. The V gene's germline CDR1 is SNHLY and CDR2 FYNNEI. Trimming at V came to 6 bases and at J to 2 bases, leaving 15 bases not matched to a gene.

CDR3 DNA sequence: TGTGCCAGCAGTTTGACTAGCGGGGGTGGGGGCACCGGGGAGCTGTTTTTT. This gives the protein CASSLTSGGGGTGELFF. This rearrangement joins TRBV27 to TRBJ2-2, with 12 bases fitting TRBD2. Germline-derived CDR1 and CDR2 are MNHEY and SMNVEV (reference sequence). V was clipped by 3 bases and J by 4 bases; unmatched bases: 6. The CDR3 loop spans 17 amino acids.

This rearrangement joins TRBV7-6 to TRBJ2-2, with 7 positions matching TRBD2. There are 16 residues in the CDR3. The J segment lost 1 base and the V segment lost 3 bases, leaving 5 bases of the junction unmatched. CDR1 and CDR2 from the germline V gene are SGHVS and FNYEAQ. The CDR3 region has the DNA TGTGCCAGCAGCTTTAGGGCTAGCGGGAACACCGGGGAGCTGTTTTTT. It yields the protein CASSFRASGNTGELFF.

The rearrangement joins TRBV28 to TRBJ1-3; 10 bases fit TRBD1. The CDR3 consists of 15 residues. The germline CDR1 and CDR2 sequences are MDHEN and SYDVKM. V lost 4 bases to trimming and J lost 4 bases; unmatched junction nucleotides: 4. CDR3 nucleotide sequence: TGTGCCAGCAGTTCCCCGGGACAGGGGGGAAACACCATATATTTT. Translated, it gives CASSSPGQGGNTIYF.

This chain uses TRBV4-3 with TRBJ1-4; D possibly corresponds to TRBD1 (6 bases). CDR3 length equals 18 residues. CDR1 is LGHNA, CDR2 YSLEER, per germline. V lost 1 base, J lost 0 bases, and 15 bases lay in between. CDR3 sequence: CASSQARRGLATNEKLFF. The CDR3 DNA reads as TGCGCCAGCAGCCAAGCCCGCAGGGGCCTTGCAACTAATGAAAAACTGTTTTTT.

The rearrangement uses TRBV5-4 and TRBJ2-6, with D possibly being TRBD1 (5 bases). V was pared by 0 bases and J by 2 bases, with 6 bases between. The CDR3 runs 15 residues. Germline CDR1 and CDR2: SGHNT and YYREEE (reference sequence). In nucleotides, the CDR3 is TGTGCCAGCAGCTTGGGACAGACTGGGGCCAACGTCCTGACTTTC. Translated: CASSLGQTGANVLTF.

This clone showed up just once. The chain couples TRBV7-2 to TRBJ2-2; a possible D gene is TRBD2 (5 bases). The CDR3 length is 16 residues. V lost 5 bases and J 6 bases, leaving 19 bases between the germline ends. The V gene's germline CDR1 is SGHTA and CDR2 FQGNSA. The CDR3 region is CASSPGGARAAGELFF. Written as DNA, the CDR3 is TGTGCCAGCAGCCCCGGAGGAGCGAGGGCGGCCGGGGAGCTGTTTTTT.

This chain uses TRBV6-6 with TRBJ2-2; 7 bases are shared with TRBD1. This CDR3 contains 14 residues. After removal of 6 bases from V and 7 bases from J, the junction contained 8 bases not matched to a gene. Germline CDR1 is MNHNY and CDR2 is SVGAGI (reference sequence). CDR3 amino acids: CASSHRGEGGELFF. The CDR3 bases are TGTGCCAGCAGCCACAGGGGAGAGGGCGGGGAGCTGTTTTTT.

The J gene is TRBJ1-4, the V gene TRBV15, with 11 bases lining up with TRBD1. CDR1 and CDR2 (germline): LNHNV, YYDKDF (reference sequence). This CDR3 contains 14 residues. Trimming cost V 5 bases and J 4 bases; bases outside gene matches: 0. The CDR3 here is CATSGTGGNEKLFF. CDR3 in DNA: TGTGCCACCAGCGGGACAGGGGGTAATGAAAAACTGTTTTTT.

The gene calls are TRBV3-1 (or the pseudogene TRBV3-2) and TRBJ2-7, with TRBD2 identical over 11 bases. This CDR3 is 18 amino acids long. V was pared by 0 bases and J by 0 bases, with 7 bases of the junction left unmatched. Germline values: CDR1 LGHDT, CDR2 YNNKEL (reference sequence). The CDR3, as DNA: TGTGCCAGCAGCCAAGAAGCTAGCGGGAGGCATCTCTCCTACGAGCAGTACTTC. Its protein product is CASSQEASGRHLSYEQYF.

Note on this clone: The germline gene is not matched at one end of the junction; a read error may be the cause. The chain carries TRBV5-1 and TRBJ1-4; 9 nucleotides match TRBD1. The CDR3 runs to 14 residues. The germline gives CDR1 SGHRS, CDR2 YFSETQ. The CDR3 region is CASRLGQGGEKLFF. The CDR3 DNA sequence: TGCGCCAGCAGATTGGGACAGGGCGGGGAAAAACTGTTTTTT.

The chain employs TRBV28 and TRBJ1-1; no clear D gene. The V gene lost 4 bases and the J gene lost 8 bases, with 8 bases spanning the gap. The CDR3 spans 11 residues. Germline loops: CDR1 MDHEN, CDR2 SYDVKM. CDR3 region: CASSWFGEAFF. DNA of the CDR3: TGTGCCAGCAGTTGGTTCGGGGAAGCTTTCTTT.

The J gene is TRBJ1-1, the V gene TRBV12-3 or TRBV12-4; tentatively, D is TRBD1 (6 bases). The V and J ends lost 6 bases and 3 bases respectively, with 11 bases between them. The CDR3 is made up of 13 amino acids. The CDR3 DNA is TGTGCCAGCAGCCGACAGGTTTACACTGAAGCTTTCTTT. Protein product: CASSRQVYTEAFF.

The chain couples TRBV5-5 to TRBJ2-7; TRBD1 aligns across 10 bases. CDR1 is SGHKS, CDR2 YYEKEE, per germline (reference sequence). The CDR3 totals 16 residues. The V gene end was trimmed by 4 bases and the J gene end by 5 bases; junction bases not matched to a gene: 12. The CDR3 is CASSPFRDRGSDEQYF. The CDR3 DNA reads TGTGCCAGCAGCCCATTCCGGGACAGGGGATCCGACGAGCAGTACTTC.

Here the CDR3 reads CASSTWDSQETQYF. CDR3 in DNA: TGTGCCAGCTCGACCTGGGACAGCCAAGAGACCCAGTACTTC. The rearrangement links TRBV18 to TRBJ2-5; 7 positions match TRBD1. J gave up 1 base and V 6 bases, and 5 bases lay outside the gene matches. This CDR3 has 14 amino acids. CDR1 is KGHSH, CDR2 LQKENI, per germline. Full variable domain (rest looked up from reference TRBV18 and TRBJ2-5): NAGVMQNPRHLVRRRGQEARLRCSPMKGHSHVYWYRQLPEEGLKFMVYLQKENIIDESGMPKERFSAEFPKEGPSILRIQQVVRGDSAAYFCASSTWDSQETQYFGPGTRLLVL.

The V gene is TRBV7-3, the J gene TRBJ2-1; TRBD2 aligns across 15 bases. The CDR3 totals 15 residues. The J segment lost 7 bases and the V segment lost 5 bases, leaving 3 bases of the junction unmatched. The V gene's germline CDR1 is SGHTA and CDR2 FQGTGA. The DNA for the CDR3 is TGTGCCAGCAGCAAGGGACTAGCGGGAGGTAATGAGCAGTTCTTC. It codes for CASSKGLAGGNEQFF.

The gene calls are TRBV5-1 and TRBJ1-4, with no clear D. V lost 0 bases and J 3 bases, leaving 3 bases between the germline ends. The germline CDR1 and CDR2 sequences are SGHRS and YFSETQ. The CDR3 has 13 amino acids. The CDR3 spells CASSLGPNEKLFF. CDR3 coding DNA: TGCGCCAGCAGCTTGGGGCCTAATGAAAAACTGTTTTTT.

The chain joins TRBV5-1 to TRBJ2-4; D is undetermined. Germline V gives CDR1 SGHRS, CDR2 YFSETQ. The V and J ends lost 0 bases and 4 bases respectively, with 8 bases between them. The CDR3 is made up of 14 amino acids. This chain's CDR3 is CASSLGQSKNIQYF. The CDR3 coding sequence is TGCGCCAGCAGCTTGGGCCAGTCTAAAAACATTCAGTACTTC.